Following are 29 T cell receptor beta chains from one sample sequenced in a study of T-cell memory formation after mild COVID-19. TCRdb redid the calling of the 5' RACE reads with MiXCR, one entry per CDR3 protein. The profile shows 270,000 or so distinct CDR3 sequences, roughly 18% of them singletons. The sample taken for sequencing was PBMCs or a T cell subset sorted from them (not recorded which). These receptors originate from a man between 18 and 29 years old who had mild COVID-19 (a few samples of this study predate the infection). Cell type and time point are not known.

This clonotype was detected only a few times. The chain combines TRBV20-1 with TRBJ2-1; 8 bases are shared with TRBD2. Germline CDR1 DFQATT, CDR2 SNEGSKA (reference sequence). Unmatched junction bases numbered 9, after V lost 5 bases and J lost 0 bases. The CDR3 is 16 residues long. Here the CDR3 reads CSAPWRGASSYNEQFF. As DNA, the CDR3 is TGCAGTGCTCCCTGGCGGGGGGCCAGCTCCTACAATGAGCAGTTCTTC.

As regards this clonotype: The junction shows a germline mismatch at one end, possibly a read error. The chain carries TRBV7-7 and TRBJ2-2; D may be TRBD2 (6 bases). Germline values: CDR1 SSHAT, CDR2 FNYEAQ (reference sequence). CDR3 length equals 14 residues. For the CDR3, the DNA is TGTGCTAGCAGCAGGGAGGACGGTGCCGGGGAGCTGTTTTTT. As protein: CASSREDGAGELFF.

This clonotype was found many times. The chain uses TRBV5-1 and TRBJ2-2, with D maybe TRBD1 (6 bases). V lost 2 bases, J lost 6 bases, and 11 bases lay in between. Germline loops: CDR1 SGHRS, CDR2 YFSETQ. The CDR3 runs to 14 residues. CDR3 sequence (DNA): TGCGCCAGCAGCTTCCAACAGGGCTCCGGGGAGCTGTTTTTT. It translates to CASSFQQGSGELFF.

The CDR3 DNA is TGTGCCAGCAGCTTATCAAGCTCCATGAACACTGAAGCTTTCTTT. Its protein is CASSLSSSMNTEAFF. The genes are TRBV7-2 and TRBJ1-1, with no clear D. CDR1 SGHTA and CDR2 FQGNSA come from the germline V gene. The CDR3 runs 15 residues. V was cut by 2 bases and J by 0 bases, with 10 bases left in between. The full variable domain, its missing parts supplied by reference TRBV7-2 and TRBJ1-1, is GAGVSQSPSNKVTEKGKDVELRCDPISGHTALYWYRQSLGQGLEFLIYFQGNSAPDKSGLPSDRFSAERTGGSVSTLTIQRTQQEDSAVYLCASSLSSSMNTEAFFGQGTRLTVV.

The CDR3 DNA reads as TGCAGTGCCATCAACGGGGGCGGTAGCTCCTACGAGCAGTACTTC. Translating gives CSAINGGGSSYEQYF. The J gene is TRBJ2-7, the V gene TRBV20-1, with D possibly called TRBD1 or TRBD2 (6 bases each). Germline CDR1 reads DFQATT; CDR2 reads SNEGSKA (reference sequence). V dropped 6 bases and J dropped 0 bases, with 18 bases sitting between them. The CDR3 is made up of 15 amino acids.

The V call is TRBV7-9, the J call TRBJ1-2; 11 bases line up with TRBD1. Germline V gene data show CDR1 as SEHNR and CDR2 as FQNEAQ (reference sequence). J lost 4 bases, V lost 5 bases, and 6 bases had no gene match. The CDR3 is made up of 15 amino acids. CDR3 protein: CASSGRTGGVYGYTF. CDR3 coding DNA: TGTGCCAGCAGCGGCCGGACAGGGGGCGTCTATGGCTACACCTTC.

The CDR3 spells CASSVGDRSTDTQYF. As DNA, the CDR3 is TGTGCCAGCAGCGTAGGGGACCGATCCACAGATACGCAGTATTTT. The chain employs TRBV9 and TRBJ2-3, with D perhaps being TRBD1 or TRBD2 (5 bases each). The V gene lost 0 bases and the J gene lost 2 bases, with 10 bases spanning the gap. Germline V lookup: CDR1 SGDLS, CDR2 YYNGEE. This CDR3 region has 15 residues.

This clonotype was detected a few times. The CDR3 reads CASSLLSAGGSYEQYF. The CDR3 DNA reads as TGTGCCAGCAGCCTCCTCTCGGCAGGAGGGTCCTACGAGCAGTACTTC. The J gene is TRBJ2-7, the V gene TRBV4-2, with a weak D call TRBD2 (6 bases). V was clipped by 4 bases and J by 1 base, with 17 bases between them. The CDR3 sequence is 16 residues long. CDR1 and CDR2 from the germline V gene are LGHNA and YNFKEQ.

This clonotype has only a few counts. The CDR3 nucleotides are TGTGCCAGCAGCCAGGGGTCCGCCTACGAGCAGTACGTC. This translates into CASSQGSAYEQYV. V gene TRBV7-2 combines with J gene TRBJ2-7; D might be TRBD1 (6 bases). Germline values: CDR1 SGHTA, CDR2 FQGNSA. The length of the CDR3 is 13 residues. V lost 5 bases and J lost 2, with 10 bases in between.

This clonotype was picked up a small number of times. The chain employs TRBV6-1 and TRBJ2-5; 8 bases map to TRBD2. Germline V gives CDR1 MNHNS, CDR2 SASEGT. Trimming at V came to 4 bases and at J to 9 bases, leaving 7 bases not matched to a gene. The CDR3 spans 13 residues. The CDR3 spells CASSVERELAQYF. In DNA form, the CDR3 reads TGTGCCAGCAGTGTTGAGCGGGAGTTGGCCCAGTACTTC.

V and J are TRBV24-1 and TRBJ2-3; 9 bases are shared with TRBD1. This CDR3 is 17 amino acids long. CDR1 is KGHDR, CDR2 SFDVKD, per germline. Germline trimming cut 4 bases from V and 3 bases from J; bases unmatched to any gene: 10. CDR3 protein: CATSDNGQGRMTDTQYF. CDR3 bases: TGTGCCACCAGTGACAACGGACAGGGGAGGATGACAGATACGCAGTATTTT.

This clonotype turned up a few times. The chain links TRBV20-1 to TRBJ2-3, with 12 bases fitting TRBD2. V lost 8 bases and J lost 3; bases outside the gene matches: 6. The V gene's germline CDR1 is DFQATT and CDR2 SNEGSKA (reference sequence). This CDR3 has 14 amino acids. The CDR3 here is CSLGLAGNTDTQYF. CDR3 bases: TGCAGTCTCGGACTAGCGGGGAATACAGATACGCAGTATTTT.

The chain is built from TRBV4-1 and TRBJ1-2; 7 bases align to TRBD1. This CDR3 has 15 amino acids. Germline V gene lookup returns CDR1 MGHRA and CDR2 YSYEKL. Trimming cost V 2 bases and J 2 bases; bases outside gene matches: 5. CDR3 residues: CASSQPARGNYGYTF. CDR3 coding DNA: TGCGCCAGCAGCCAACCCGCCAGGGGGAACTATGGCTACACCTTC.

The sample holds a few counts of this clonotype. The chain joins TRBV6-2 or TRBV6-3 to TRBJ2-1; TRBD2 matches 11 bases. Germline CDR1 is MNHEY and CDR2 is SVGEGT. The length of the CDR3 is 16 residues. The ends lost 6 bases at V and 9 bases at J; junction bases unmatched: 13. This CDR3 reads CASSPLGLAGGGEQFF. The CDR3, as DNA: TGTGCCAGCAGCCCTCTCGGGCTAGCGGGGGGTGGTGAGCAGTTCTTC.

J is TRBJ1-1 and V is TRBV7-8, with unresolved D. Between the trimmed V and J ends, which lost 3 bases and 3 bases, there was a span of 11 bases. CDR1 is SGHVS, CDR2 FQNEAQ, per germline. There are 14 residues in the CDR3. CDR3 in amino acids: CASSFGWLDTEAFF. CDR3 nucleotide sequence: TGTGCCAGCAGCTTCGGCTGGTTGGACACTGAAGCTTTCTTT.

This clonotype was counted many times. The rearrangement joins TRBV20-1 to TRBJ1-2; no definite D call. The CDR3 extends over 14 amino acids. V gave up 1 base and J gave up 0 bases, with 9 bases separating them. CDR1 is DFQATT and CDR2 is SNEGSKA in the germline V gene (reference sequence). CDR3 sequence reads: CSARGTAANYGYTF. The CDR3 DNA is TGCAGTGCTAGAGGGACGGCTGCTAACTATGGCTACACCTTC.

The chain combines TRBV4-1 with TRBJ1-1; 7 nucleotides line up with TRBD1. The CDR3 spans 15 residues. The J segment lost 5 bases and the V segment lost 2 bases, leaving 8 bases of the junction unmatched. The germline gives CDR1 MGHRA, CDR2 YSYEKL. The CDR3 region has the DNA TGCGCCAGCAGCCAACCTACGACAGGGCGGACTGAAGCTTTCTTT. Translated: CASSQPTTGRTEAFF.

This clonotype was observed a few times. This chain connects TRBV20-1 to TRBJ2-7; 8 bases align to TRBD1. The CDR3 totals 12 residues. Trimming removed 6 bases from V and 7 bases from J; junction bases left unmatched: 8. Germline V gene lookup returns CDR1 DFQATT and CDR2 SNEGSKA (reference sequence). DNA for the CDR3: TGCAGTGCACCGGACAGGGCTCGGGAGCAGTACTTC. Translation: CSAPDRAREQYF.

This clonotype was found a few times. V gene TRBV19 combines with J gene TRBJ1-2; no clear D. There are 16 residues in the CDR3. Germline V gene data show CDR1 as LNHDA and CDR2 as SQIVND (reference sequence). V gave up 2 bases and J gave up 3 bases, with 16 bases separating them. The CDR3 DNA reads TGTGCCAGTAGTATACTCCTCCAGGCGGAAGACTATGGCTACACCTTC. This translates into CASSILLQAEDYGYTF.

This clonotype was seen more than once but under ten times. V usage is TRBV13 and J usage is TRBJ2-5; D unresolved. Germline V CDR1 and CDR2: PRHDT, FYEKMQ (reference sequence). The CDR3 is made up of 14 amino acids. Trimming took off 5 bases at V and 4 bases at J, with 14 bases between the two ends. The CDR3 sequence: CASSPRVPGETQYF. DNA for the CDR3: TGTGCCAGCAGCCCCCGCGTCCCGGGAGAGACCCAGTACTTC.

The chain has TRBV14 and TRBJ2-5; weak D call: TRBD1 (6 bases). Per the germline V gene, CDR1 is SGHDN and CDR2 is FVKESK. The V end was cut by 2 bases, the J end by 7 bases, with 11 bases between. The CDR3 has 13 residues. The CDR3 DNA reads as TGTGCCAGCAGCCAATTTGGGGGCCGGACCCAGTACTTC. This gives the protein CASSQFGGRTQYF.

This clonotype was detected many times. J is TRBJ2-7 and V is TRBV28; maybe TRBD1 (6 bases). Trimming removed 1 base at V and 1 base at J, with 8 bases between. The CDR3 totals 14 residues. Looked up from germline, CDR1 is MDHEN and CDR2 is SYDVKM. This CDR3 reads CASSLSQGSYEQYF. CDR3 in DNA: TGTGCCAGCAGTTTATCGCAGGGGTCCTACGAGCAGTACTTC.

The gene calls are TRBV6-1 and TRBJ2-1; 10 nucleotides agree with TRBD1. The CDR3 is 15 amino acids. CDR1 MNHNS and CDR2 SASEGT come from the germline V gene. Unmatched junction bases numbered 7, after V lost 6 bases and J lost 5 bases. CDR3 in DNA: TGTGCCAGCAGCGGGGACAGGGGAAGTAACAATGAGCAGTTCTTC. Translation: CASSGDRGSNNEQFF.

This clonotype was found a few times. The rearrangement links TRBV20-1 to TRBJ2-3, with D perhaps assigned TRBD1 or TRBD2 (6 bases each). The germline V gene has CDR1 DFQATT and CDR2 SNEGSKA (reference sequence). Between the trimmed V and J ends, which lost 6 bases and 3 bases, there was a span of 16 bases. The CDR3 totals 14 residues. The CDR3 loop is CSAPMGGTTDTQYF. CDR3 nucleotides: TGCAGTGCCCCAATGGGGGGCACTACAGATACGCAGTATTTT.

This clonotype has more than one count but fewer than ten. The chain combines TRBV20-1 with TRBJ2-3; 9 bases are shared with TRBD2. After removal of 7 bases from V and 3 bases from J, the junction contained 8 bases not matched to a gene. Germline V CDR1 and CDR2: DFQATT, SNEGSKA (reference sequence). The CDR3 extends over 14 amino acids. The CDR3 is CSVLAGGETDTQYF. The CDR3 DNA is TGCAGTGTCCTTGCGGGGGGGGAAACAGATACGCAGTATTTT.

The chain combines TRBV10-3 with TRBJ1-1; D remains unclear. CDR3 length: 14 amino acids. CDR1 ENHRY and CDR2 SYGVKD come from the germline V gene. Trimming pared 4 bases from V and 0 bases from J, leaving 9 bases between. Here the CDR3 DNA reads TGTGCCATCAGTGGTGAAAGACTGAACACTGAAGCTTTCTTT. Residues: CAISGERLNTEAFF.

The sample holds a few counts of this clonotype. V gene TRBV5-1 combines with J gene TRBJ2-2; D gene uncertain. Trimming stripped 0 bases from V and 5 bases from J, with 8 bases between. The germline CDR1 and CDR2 sequences are SGHRS and YFSETQ. The CDR3 contains 14 residues. This chain's CDR3 is CASSLESKTGELFF. The CDR3 nucleotides are TGCGCCAGCAGCTTGGAATCTAAAACCGGGGAGCTGTTTTTT.

In its sample, this clonotype was seen many times. This chain joins TRBV18 and TRBJ2-7; 9 bases line up with TRBD1. CDR1 KGHSH and CDR2 LQKENI come from the germline V gene. With 7 bases clipped from V and 6 bases from J, the junction kept 7 bases outside the gene matches. The CDR3 contains 13 residues. The CDR3: CASLGTGSGEQYF. The DNA for the CDR3 is TGTGCCAGCTTAGGGACAGGGAGTGGCGAGCAGTACTTC.

This clonotype was counted at least ten times. The V and J genes are TRBV7-2 and TRBJ2-5, with D possibly being TRBD2 (7 bases). The V gene lost 0 bases and the J gene lost 5 bases, with 13 bases spanning the gap. Germline CDR1 and CDR2: SGHTA and FQGNSA. This CDR3 region has 15 residues. This CDR3 reads CASSLAGGPMETQYF. CDR3 DNA sequence: TGTGCCAGCAGCTTAGCGGGGGGGCCTATGGAGACCCAGTACTTC.